Listed here are 13 T cell receptor beta chains from one sample, sequenced in a study of cytomegalovirus exposure and HLA in healthy donors (TCRdb year 2017). The library was built by means of the immunoSEQ multiplex PCR assay. TCRdb holds this immuneACCESS table with in-frame rearrangements only. Some clones are missing; in checked studies, unresolved V genes explain under half, and the rest has no known cause. The sample contains just under 150,000 clones, approximately 86% of them found a single time. The top ten hold 4.5% to 5.5% of the sample. Specimen: PBMCs. The receptors originated from a man between 18 and 35 years old in good health and CMV-seropositive.

This rearrangement joins TRBV6-5 to TRBJ2-3, with a weak D call TRBD2 (7 bases). From germline, CDR1 is MNHEY and CDR2 SVGAGI. The CDR3 has 14 residues. Trimming took 10 bases from V and 1 from J, leaving 15 bases between them. CDR3 loop: CATRGGGRTDTQYF. The CDR3 DNA is TGTGCCACCCGGGGCGGGGGCCGCACAGATACGCAGTATTTT.

The chain has TRBV20-1 and TRBJ2-7; 7 bases are a match to TRBD1. V lost 4 bases, J lost 3 bases, and 0 bases stayed unmatched. Germline V gene data show CDR1 as DFQATT and CDR2 as SNEGSKA (reference sequence). This CDR3 has 11 amino acids. CDR3 residues: CSANRGYEQYF. In DNA, the CDR3 is TGCAGTGCTAACAGGGGCTACGAGCAGTACTTC.

The chain's CDR3 is CASSLVGREEEKLFF. DNA of the CDR3: TGCGCCAGCAGCTTGGTCGGCAGGGAGGAGGAAAAACTGTTTTTT. The chain is built from TRBV5-1 and TRBJ1-4, with D possibly matching TRBD1 (5 bases). V dropped 0 bases and J dropped 8 bases, with 14 bases sitting between them. Looked up from germline, CDR1 is SGHRS and CDR2 is YFSETQ. This CDR3 is 15 amino acids long.

This clone appeared a few times. The rearrangement joins TRBV7-9 to TRBJ1-2; D remains ambiguous. The CDR3 loop spans 14 amino acids. V dropped 5 bases and J dropped 7 bases, with 17 bases sitting between them. Per germline, CDR1 SEHNR and CDR2 FQNEAQ (reference sequence). The CDR3 here is CASSLGSSGSGYTF. The CDR3 DNA is TGTGCCAGCAGCCTCGGGTCTTCCGGAAGTGGCTACACCTTC.

V gene TRBV14 combines with J gene TRBJ1-1, with 7 bases identical to TRBD1. Germline lookup yields CDR1 SGHDN and CDR2 FVKESK. Losses at the gene ends were 3 bases for V and 5 bases for J; bases not matched to a gene: 15. This CDR3 comprises 17 residues. Written as DNA, the CDR3 is TGTGCCAGCAGCCACGACCGATTGTCAGGGGGGCCGACTGAAGCTTTCTTT. Translating gives CASSHDRLSGGPTEAFF. Variable domain in full (rest from reference TRBV14 and TRBJ1-1): EAGVTQFPSHSVIEKGQTVTLRCDPISGHDNLYWYRRVMGKEIKFLLHFVKESKQDESGMPNNRFLAERTGGTYSTLKVQPAELEDSGVYFCASSHDRLSGGPTEAFFGQGTRLTVV.

Here the CDR3 reads CASSPKGDEQFF. Written as DNA, the CDR3 is TGTGCCAGTAGTCCAAAAGGGGATGAGCAGTTCTTC. This chain links TRBV19 with TRBJ2-1; TRBD1 is a possible D gene (5 bases). The CDR3 loop spans 12 amino acids. Trimming removed 5 bases at V and 8 bases at J, with 10 bases between. Germline-derived CDR1 and CDR2 are LNHDA and SQIVND (reference sequence). Looking up the rest from reference TRBV19 and TRBJ2-1 gives the full variable domain: DGGITQSPKYLFRKEGQNVTLSCEQNLNHDAMYWYRQDPGQGLRLIYYSQIVNDFQKGDIAEGYSVSREKKESFPLTVTSAQKNPTAFYLCASSPKGDEQFFGPGTRLTVL.

The V call is TRBV2, the J call TRBJ1-5, with D uncertain. V lost 7 bases and J 0 bases, leaving 13 bases between the germline ends. CDR1 and CDR2 from the germline V gene are SNHLY and FYNNEI. This CDR3 contains 15 residues. CDR3: CASTEGGYSNQPQHF. DNA for the CDR3: TGTGCCAGCACCGAAGGCGGTTATAGCAATCAGCCCCAGCATTTT.

The CDR3 nucleotides read TGTGCCAGCAGTTTAGACATGGGGCTAAACCAGCCCCAGCATTTT. Translation: CASSLDMGLNQPQHF. This chain joins TRBV28 and TRBJ1-5, with a possible D match to TRBD1 (5 bases). Trimming removed 2 bases at V and 7 bases at J, with 15 bases between. This CDR3 region has 15 residues. The V gene's germline CDR1 is MDHEN and CDR2 SYDVKM.

The chain uses TRBV27 and TRBJ1-5; tentatively, D is TRBD1 (6 bases). The CDR3 loop spans 15 amino acids. V lost 5 bases and J 3 bases, leaving 14 bases between the germline ends. Germline-derived CDR1 and CDR2 are MNHEY and SMNVEV (reference sequence). CDR3 residues: CASSPGGPFNQPQHF. CDR3 nucleotide sequence: TGTGCCAGCAGTCCCGGGGGGCCTTTCAATCAGCCCCAGCATTTT.

This clone was picked up one time. The V call is TRBV7-9, the J call TRBJ1-1; D is ambiguous. From germline, CDR1 is SEHNR and CDR2 FQNEAQ (reference sequence). This CDR3 has 12 residues. Deletions cut 1 base from V and 6 bases from J, with 6 bases between. The CDR3 sequence is CASSLGGPEAFF. Here the CDR3 DNA reads TGTGCCAGCAGCTTAGGAGGCCCTGAAGCTTTCTTT.

The gene calls are TRBV30 and TRBJ2-1; D is possibly TRBD2 (6 bases). Germline lookup yields CDR1 GTSNPN and CDR2 SVGIG (reference sequence). Trimming shortened V by 3 bases and J by 0 bases, and 12 bases separated the two germline ends. The CDR3 length is 15 residues. In DNA, the CDR3 is TGTGCCTGGAGGGGGGGAATAAGCTCCTACAATGAGCAGTTCTTC. It is translated as CAWRGGISSYNEQFF.

The sample holds a few counts of this clone. Here the CDR3 DNA reads TGTGCCAGCAGTGGGTCGGGGGGAAGCGAGACCCAGTACTTC. It yields the protein CASSGSGGSETQYF. The chain joins TRBV2 to TRBJ2-5; 7 bases fit TRBD2. The ends lost 4 bases at V and 5 bases at J; junction bases unmatched: 7. The CDR3 length is 14 residues. The V gene's germline CDR1 is SNHLY and CDR2 FYNNEI.

The chain couples TRBV7-2 to TRBJ1-2; 7 bases agree with TRBD1. CDR1 is SGHTA, CDR2 FQGNSA, per germline. There are 14 residues in the CDR3. Germline trimming cut 6 bases from V and 4 bases from J; bases unmatched to any gene: 8. This CDR3 reads CASRKGQPVYGYTF. CDR3 DNA: TGTGCCAGCAGGAAGGGACAGCCCGTCTATGGCTACACCTTC.